Presented here are 23 T cell receptor beta chains from one specimen sequenced in a study of blood T cell repertoires in COVID-19 (dated by TCRdb to the early 2020s). Libraries were constructed by the immunoSEQ multiplex PCR assay. The table comes from immuneACCESS by way of TCRdb, which keeps in-frame sequences with V and J called. Part of the clones is missing from these tables; in studies checked, under half for an unresolved V gene and the rest for unknown reasons. Present in this sample are roughly 150,000 clones, 84% of which were seen just once. The top ten constitute under 4.5% of the sample. The sequencing sample was made of PBMCs or T cells enriched from blood (not recorded which). Receptor source: a man aged 50-60 years in a cohort exposed to, infected with or recovered from COVID-19 (not recorded which).

This sequence joins TRBV2 and TRBJ1-6; the D gene is possibly TRBD1 (6 bases). Germline lookup yields CDR1 SNHLY and CDR2 FYNNEI. The ends were cut back, 3 bases at V and 6 bases at J, with 15 bases in the middle. This CDR3 spans 16 amino acids. The CDR3: CASSDLGGRSNSPLHF. CDR3 coding DNA: TGTGCCAGCAGTGATCTAGGGGGACGGAGTAATTCACCCCTCCACTTT.

The chain links TRBV7-2 to TRBJ1-5; tentative D call: TRBD1 (6 bases). Germline loops: CDR1 SGHTA, CDR2 FQGNSA. The ends were cut back, 1 base at V and 4 bases at J, with 11 bases in the middle. CDR3 length: 15 amino acids. CDR3 sequence reads: CASSLVGHLNQPQHF. The CDR3 DNA sequence: TGTGCCAGCAGCTTAGTGGGACACCTGAATCAGCCCCAGCATTTT.

V gene TRBV5-6 combines with J gene TRBJ1-2; D not certain. The CDR3 spans 13 residues. Germline CDR1 is SGHDT and CDR2 is YYEEEE. The V end was cut by 1 base, the J end by 8 bases, with 12 bases between. The CDR3 loop reads CASSLSAVQGYTF. CDR3 in DNA: TGTGCCAGCAGCTTGTCGGCGGTTCAGGGCTACACCTTC.

The V call is TRBV9, the J call TRBJ2-3; D possibly corresponds to TRBD2 (5 bases). Germline V gene data show CDR1 as SGDLS and CDR2 as YYNGEE. With 3 bases removed from V and 1 base from J, the gap between germline ends came to 12 bases. The CDR3 covers 15 residues. The CDR3, as DNA: TGTGCCAGCAGCGGGCCTAGCCTCGGCACAGATACGCAGTATTTT. Protein product: CASSGPSLGTDTQYF.

The V and J genes are TRBV10-1 and TRBJ2-2; a weak D match, TRBD2 (6 bases). The CDR3 is 16 amino acids. The V end lost 0 bases, the J end lost 10 bases, and 18 bases lay between the germline ends. CDR1 is WNHNN, CDR2 SYGVQD, per germline (reference sequence). The CDR3 bases are TGCGCCAGCAGTGAGTCGAGGTCGGGAGATTCCGTGGAGCTGTTTTTT. This sequence encodes CASSESRSGDSVELFF.

For the CDR3, the DNA is TGTGCCAGCAGCCGTATTCTGTTACCCCAGCATTTT. It codes for CASSRILLPQHF. The chain employs TRBV28 and TRBJ1-5; D remains ambiguous. The V gene lost 6 bases and the J gene lost 10 bases, with 13 bases spanning the gap. Germline V gene lookup returns CDR1 MDHEN and CDR2 SYDVKM. The CDR3 consists of 12 residues.

This chain links TRBV9 with TRBJ1-5; TRBD1 agrees at 9 bases. The V and J ends lost 5 bases and 0 bases, in that order; junction bases with no gene match: 3. The CDR3 consists of 15 residues. Per germline, CDR1 SGDLS and CDR2 YYNGEE. The CDR3 coding sequence is TGTGCCAGCAGTGGACAGGGGACTAGCAATCAGCCCCAGCATTTT. Translated: CASSGQGTSNQPQHF.

The chain couples TRBV30 to TRBJ1-2; 7 nucleotides agree with TRBD1. CDR1 and CDR2 from the germline V gene are GTSNPN and SVGIG (reference sequence). The CDR3 runs to 13 residues. V lost 0 bases and J lost 6; bases outside the gene matches: 4. CDR3: CAWSVRQGHGYTF. Written as DNA, the CDR3 is TGTGCCTGGAGTGTGAGACAGGGCCATGGCTACACCTTC.

This rearrangement joins TRBV4-1 to TRBJ1-1, with D possibly being TRBD1 (5 bases). Germline lookup yields CDR1 MGHRA and CDR2 YSYEKL. The length of the CDR3 is 13 residues. V was trimmed by 0 bases and J by 5 bases, leaving 7 bases between them. The CDR3 DNA reads as TGCGCCAGCAGCCAAGAGGGGCGGACTGAAGCTTTCTTT. As protein: CASSQEGRTEAFF.

The chain combines TRBV5-1 with TRBJ1-2; D unclear. The ends were cut back, 0 bases at V and 8 bases at J, with 8 bases in the middle. The CDR3 runs 12 residues. Germline CDR1 is SGHRS and CDR2 is YFSETQ. In DNA, the CDR3 is TGCGCCAGCAGCTTGGGGGGAGAGGGCTACACCTTC. This sequence encodes CASSLGGEGYTF.

The V and J genes are TRBV4-3 and TRBJ1-6; D uncertain. The CDR3 is made up of 13 amino acids. The V end was cut by 2 bases, the J end by 6 bases, with 5 bases between. Germline CDR1 and CDR2: LGHNA and YSLEER. The CDR3 nucleotides are TGCGCCAGCAGCCAACAACTTAATTCACCCCTCCACTTT. Its translation: CASSQQLNSPLHF.

The genes are TRBV4-3 and TRBJ1-1, with TRBD1 matching over 8 bases. Trimming at V came to 1 base and at J to 5 bases, leaving 6 bases not matched to a gene. Germline CDR1 is LGHNA and CDR2 is YSLEER. This CDR3 has 15 amino acids. CDR3 DNA: TGCGCCAGCAGCCAAGGTACAGGGGGGAATACTGAAGCTTTCTTT. It codes for CASSQGTGGNTEAFF.

This chain links TRBV5-6 with TRBJ2-7; 10 positions match TRBD1. J was trimmed by 5 bases and V by 2 bases; bases with no gene match: 7. Germline lookup yields CDR1 SGHDT and CDR2 YYEEEE. CDR3 size: 15 residues. Here the CDR3 DNA reads TGTGCCAGCAGCTTCGGGGACAGGGGACCAAACGAGCAGTACTTC. Its translation: CASSFGDRGPNEQYF. The full variable domain, with the rest looked up from reference TRBV5-6 and TRBJ2-7, is DAGVTQSPTHLIKTRGQQVTLRCSPKSGHDTVSWYQQALGQGPQFIFQYYEEEERQRGNFPDRFSGHQFPNYSSELNVNALLLGDSALYLCASSFGDRGPNEQYFGPGTRLTVT.

This clone was found once. This chain joins TRBV5-8 and TRBJ2-7, with D perhaps TRBD2 (6 bases). Germline CDR1 SGHTS, CDR2 YDEGEE. V gave up 0 bases and J gave up 2 bases, with 18 bases separating them. There are 17 residues in the CDR3. CDR3 residues: CASSLAGAAGPAYEQYF. The CDR3 region has the DNA TGTGCCAGCAGCTTGGCCGGGGCAGCGGGTCCTGCCTACGAGCAGTACTTC.

The chain couples TRBV6-6 to TRBJ2-5; weak D call: TRBD1 (5 bases). The CDR3 contains 14 residues. Trimming removed 6 bases from V and 5 bases from J, with 16 bases in between. Germline loops: CDR1 MNHNY, CDR2 SVGAGI (reference sequence). The CDR3 bases are TGTGCCAGCAGCTACATCCCAGGGATGGAGACCCAGTACTTC. Amino acids: CASSYIPGMETQYF.

For the CDR3, the DNA is TGTGCCAGTAGTGACATTGGGACTTTCACAGATACGCAGTATTTT. As protein: CASSDIGTFTDTQYF. This chain uses TRBV19 with TRBJ2-3, with a weak D call TRBD2 (6 bases). Germline values: CDR1 LNHDA, CDR2 SQIVND (reference sequence). CDR3 length: 15 amino acids. V was pared by 5 bases and J by 2 bases, with 14 bases between. Variable domain in full (rest from reference TRBV19 and TRBJ2-3): DGGITQSPKYLFRKEGQNVTLSCEQNLNHDAMYWYRQDPGQGLRLIYYSQIVNDFQKGDIAEGYSVSREKKESFPLTVTSAQKNPTAFYLCASSDIGTFTDTQYFGPGTRLTVL.

The chain is built from TRBV9 and TRBJ1-2; D remains unclear. Germline V CDR1 and CDR2: SGDLS, YYNGEE. There are 14 residues in the CDR3. With 4 bases removed from V and 7 bases from J, the gap between germline ends came to 17 bases. The CDR3 protein is CASSPSSTQLGYTF. The CDR3 DNA sequence: TGTGCCAGCAGCCCCTCGTCAACCCAACTTGGCTACACCTTC.

This clone was detected only once. This sequence joins TRBV5-1 and TRBJ1-1, with 8 bases aligning to TRBD1. The CDR3 runs 14 residues. The ends lost 3 bases at V and 5 bases at J; junction bases unmatched: 6. The V gene's germline CDR1 is SGHRS and CDR2 YFSETQ. The CDR3 reads CASSSTGGETEAFF. CDR3 coding DNA: TGCGCCAGCAGCTCTACAGGGGGGGAAACTGAAGCTTTCTTT.

The chain carries TRBV13 and TRBJ1-1; D not certain. Germline CDR1 reads PRHDT; CDR2 reads FYEKMQ (reference sequence). The CDR3 loop spans 13 amino acids. V was trimmed by 1 base and J by 0 bases, leaving 3 bases between them. The CDR3 DNA sequence: TGTGCCAGCAGCTTAGTAGTGAACACTGAAGCTTTCTTT. This encodes CASSLVVNTEAFF.

This clone has a handful of counts. This chain uses TRBV28 with TRBJ2-7; 8 nucleotides match TRBD1. After removal of 6 bases from V and 2 bases from J, the junction contained 6 bases not matched to a gene. Germline V gives CDR1 MDHEN, CDR2 SYDVKM. The CDR3 has 14 residues. The CDR3 nucleotides read TGTGCCAGCAGATCGACAGGGGCGGCCTACGAGCAGTACTTC. Residues: CASRSTGAAYEQYF.

This chain uses TRBV19 with TRBJ2-7; D gene ambiguous. CDR1 and CDR2 (germline): LNHDA, SQIVND (reference sequence). Trimming shortened V by 2 bases and J by 7 bases, and 6 bases separated the two germline ends. This CDR3 is built from 11 residues. The CDR3 protein is CASSISGEQYF. Here the CDR3 DNA reads TGTGCCAGTAGTATATCAGGAGAGCAGTACTTC.

V gene TRBV9 combines with J gene TRBJ2-2; 7 bases fit TRBD2. In germline, CDR1 is SGDLS, CDR2 YYNGEE. J was trimmed by 4 bases and V by 7 bases; bases with no gene match: 13. CDR3 length: 16 amino acids. The CDR3: CASGSGEERVTGELFF. DNA of the CDR3: TGTGCCAGCGGAAGCGGGGAGGAGAGAGTCACCGGGGAGCTGTTTTTT.

V and J are TRBV19 and TRBJ2-7, with TRBD1 matching over 7 bases. The germline gives CDR1 LNHDA, CDR2 SQIVND (reference sequence). The CDR3 spans 14 residues. V trimming: 5 bases; J trimming: 2 bases; junction bases outside the gene matches: 6. The CDR3 here is CASSVDRVPYEQYF. The CDR3 DNA reads TGTGCCAGTAGTGTCGACAGGGTCCCCTACGAGCAGTACTTC.